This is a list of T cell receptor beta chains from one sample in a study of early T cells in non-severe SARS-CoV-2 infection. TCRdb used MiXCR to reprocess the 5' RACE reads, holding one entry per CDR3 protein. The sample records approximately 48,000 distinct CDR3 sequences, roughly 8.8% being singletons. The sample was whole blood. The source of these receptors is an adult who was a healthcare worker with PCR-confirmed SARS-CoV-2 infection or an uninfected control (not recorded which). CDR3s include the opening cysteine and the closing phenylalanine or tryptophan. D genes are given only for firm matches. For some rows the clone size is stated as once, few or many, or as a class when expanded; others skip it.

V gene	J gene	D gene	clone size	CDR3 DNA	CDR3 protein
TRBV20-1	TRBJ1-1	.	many	TGCAGTGCTAGAGGGGCCCCGAACACTGAAGCTTTCTTT	CSARGAPNTEAFF
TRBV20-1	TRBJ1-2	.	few	TGCAGTGCTAGTCCACAGGGTACTACTGGCTACACCTTC	CSASPQGTTGYTF
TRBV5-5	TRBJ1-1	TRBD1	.	TGTGCCAGCAGCAAGGGACAGTTCGACACTGAAGCTTTCTTT	CASSKGQFDTEAFF
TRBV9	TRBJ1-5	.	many	TGTGCCAGCAGCGTAGCTTCGACAGAAGGAGAGCCCCAGCATTTT	CASSVASTEGEPQHF
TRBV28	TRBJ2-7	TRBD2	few	TGTGCCAGCAGTCACGCTCTAGCGGGACATGAGTACGAGCAGTACTTC	CASSHALAGHEYEQYF
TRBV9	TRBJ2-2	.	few	TGTGCCAGCAGCGTATCACTGGCCCAGAACACCGGGGAGCTGTTTTTT	CASSVSLAQNTGELFF
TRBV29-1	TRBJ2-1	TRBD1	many	TGCAGCGTCCGGACAGGGGGATTGGATGAGCAGTTCTTC	CSVRTGGLDEQFF
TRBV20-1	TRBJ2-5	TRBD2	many	TGCAGTGCTAGACCGGGACTAGCGGGTGCAAGGGAGACCCAGTACTTC	CSARPGLAGARETQYF
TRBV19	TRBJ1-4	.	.	TGTGCCAGTAGTCCCTACAGGGACTGGAATGAAAAACTGTTTTTT	CASSPYRDWNEKLFF
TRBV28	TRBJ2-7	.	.	TGTGCCAGCAGTCCCTCAAGACGCGAGCAGTACTTC	CASSPSRREQYF
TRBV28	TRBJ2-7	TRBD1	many	TGTGCCAGCAGTTTATACAGGGGGACAGACACCGAGCAGTACTTC	CASSLYRGTDTEQYF
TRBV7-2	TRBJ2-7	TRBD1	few	TGTGCCAGCAGCCCGGGGACAGGCGAGCAGTACTTC	CASSPGTGEQYF
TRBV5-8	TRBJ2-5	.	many	TGTGCCAGCAGCTTGTTTGTCCAGACCCAGTACTTC	CASSLFVQTQYF
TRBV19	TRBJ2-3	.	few	TGTGCCAGTAGTATAAGACAGTCGGCAGATACGCAGTATTTT	CASSIRQSADTQYF
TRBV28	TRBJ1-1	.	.	TGTGCCAGCAATCGAGTAAACTTACCGATCGCAGCTTTCTTT	CASNRVNLPIAAFF
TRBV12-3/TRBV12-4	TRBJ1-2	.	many	TGTGCCAGCAGTTTAGATTCGGGCAATAACTATGGCTACACCTTC	CASSLDSGNNYGYTF
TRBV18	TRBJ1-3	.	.	TGTGCCAGCTCACCACTAGAAGGGAGTGGAAACACCATATATTTT	CASSPLEGSGNTIYF
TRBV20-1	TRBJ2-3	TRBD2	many	TGCAGTGCCCTTCTTAGCGGGAGGGCGGCAGATACGCAGTATTTT	CSALLSGRAADTQYF
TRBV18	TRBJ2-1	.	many	TGTGCCAGCTCAGAAGCGGCGAGCAATGAGCAGTTCTTC	CASSEAASNEQFF
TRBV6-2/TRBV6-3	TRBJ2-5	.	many	TGTGCCAGCAGTTGGGGGTTGGGCTTCCAAGAGACCCAGTACTTC	CASSWGLGFQETQYF
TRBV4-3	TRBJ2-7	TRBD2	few	TGCGCCAGCAGCCCAGCGGGAGCTTCCTACGAGCAGTACTTC	CASSPAGASYEQYF
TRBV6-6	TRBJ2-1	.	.	TGTGCCAGCAGTTACTCTCTCGGGGGAGAGAATGAGCAGTTCTTC	CASSYSLGGENEQFF
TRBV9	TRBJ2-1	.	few	TGTGCCAGCAGCCCAGAGCAGTTCTTC	CASSPEQFF
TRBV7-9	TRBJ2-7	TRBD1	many	TGTGCCAGCAGCTTACTCCAGACAGGGGTCTACGAGCAGTACTTC	CASSLLQTGVYEQYF
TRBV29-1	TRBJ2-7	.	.	TGCAGCGTCCGCGGGACAAGTATCTACGAGCAGTACTTC	CSVRGTSIYEQYF
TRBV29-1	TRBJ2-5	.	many	TGCAGCGTTGTTGACAGACAACAAGAGACCCAGTACTTC	CSVVDRQQETQYF
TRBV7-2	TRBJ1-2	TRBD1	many	TGTGCCAGCAGCTTAGCAAGACAGGGTTCCTATGGCTACACCTTC	CASSLARQGSYGYTF
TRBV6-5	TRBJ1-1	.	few	TGTGCCAGCAGTTACTCCGGACAGTATATGATCACTGAAGCTTTCTTT	CASSYSGQYMITEAFF
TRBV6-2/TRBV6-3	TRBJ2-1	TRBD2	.	TGTGCCAGCAGGCAATTGACTAGCGGCCACTACAATGAGCAGTTCTTC	CASRQLTSGHYNEQFF
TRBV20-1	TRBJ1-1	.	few	TGCAGTGCTAGTATTGGGGAGTTGAACACTGAAGCTTTCTTT	CSASIGELNTEAFF